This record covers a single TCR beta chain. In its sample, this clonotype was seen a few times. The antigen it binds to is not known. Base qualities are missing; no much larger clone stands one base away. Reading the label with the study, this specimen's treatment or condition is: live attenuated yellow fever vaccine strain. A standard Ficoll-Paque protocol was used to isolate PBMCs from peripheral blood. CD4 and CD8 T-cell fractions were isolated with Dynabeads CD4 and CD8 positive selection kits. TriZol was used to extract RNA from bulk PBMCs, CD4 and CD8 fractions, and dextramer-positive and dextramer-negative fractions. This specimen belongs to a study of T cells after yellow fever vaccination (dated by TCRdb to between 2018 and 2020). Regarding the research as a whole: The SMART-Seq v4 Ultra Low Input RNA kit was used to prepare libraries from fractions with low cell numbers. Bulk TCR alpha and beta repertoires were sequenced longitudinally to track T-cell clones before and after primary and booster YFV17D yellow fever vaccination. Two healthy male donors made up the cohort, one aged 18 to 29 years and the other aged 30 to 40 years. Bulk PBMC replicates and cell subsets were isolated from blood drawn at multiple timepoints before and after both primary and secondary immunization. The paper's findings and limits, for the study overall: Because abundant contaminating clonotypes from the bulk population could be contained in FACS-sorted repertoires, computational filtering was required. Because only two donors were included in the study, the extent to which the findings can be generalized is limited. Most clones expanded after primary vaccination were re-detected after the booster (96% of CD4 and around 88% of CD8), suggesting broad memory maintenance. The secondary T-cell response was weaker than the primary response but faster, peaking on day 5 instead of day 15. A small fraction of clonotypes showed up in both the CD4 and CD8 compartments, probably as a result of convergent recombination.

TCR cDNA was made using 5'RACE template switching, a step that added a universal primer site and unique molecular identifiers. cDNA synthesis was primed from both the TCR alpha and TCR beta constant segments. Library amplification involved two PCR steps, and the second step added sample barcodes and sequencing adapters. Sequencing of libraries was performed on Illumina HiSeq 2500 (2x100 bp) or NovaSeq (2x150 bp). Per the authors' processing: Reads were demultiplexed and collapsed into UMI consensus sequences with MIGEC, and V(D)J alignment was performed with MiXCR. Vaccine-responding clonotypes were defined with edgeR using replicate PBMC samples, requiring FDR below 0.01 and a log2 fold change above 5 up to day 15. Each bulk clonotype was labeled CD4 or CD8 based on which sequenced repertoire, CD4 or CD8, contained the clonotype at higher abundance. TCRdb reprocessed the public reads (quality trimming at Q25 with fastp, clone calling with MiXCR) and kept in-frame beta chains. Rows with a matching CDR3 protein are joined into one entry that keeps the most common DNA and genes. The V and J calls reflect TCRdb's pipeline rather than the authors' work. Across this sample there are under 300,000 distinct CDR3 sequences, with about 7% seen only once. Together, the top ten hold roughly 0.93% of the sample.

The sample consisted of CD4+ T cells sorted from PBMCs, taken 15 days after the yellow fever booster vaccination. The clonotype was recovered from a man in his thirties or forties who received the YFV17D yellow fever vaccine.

CDR3 reads: CASSQFLHRGDAYEQYF. The DNA is as follows: TGCGCCAGCAGTCAATTTTTGCACAGGGGGGACGCCTACGAGCAGTACTTC. Recombination linked TRBV23-1 to TRBJ2-7; 8 bases in the middle match TRBD1. TRBV23-1 qualifies as an ORF whose function is uncertain. The germline V and J ends show losses of 1 base and 2 bases respectively, and no gene match explains 10 bases of the junction. The CDR3, from cysteine to phenylalanine, totals 17 residues. The entry retains the CDR3 DNA only, 51 bases that are in frame from base 1.